These 20 T cell receptor beta chains originate from one sample sequenced in a study of Ad26.COV2.S vaccination and SARS-CoV-2 variants. Indicated treatment: roughly 19 received Ad26.COV2.S at low or high dose, single or two shots; roughly 5 received placebo; per-sample allocation not given. Samples were taken on day 63 after the first vaccine or placebo injection. Produced via immunoSEQ multiplex PCR; TCRdb's table is partial and in-frame only. The repertoire holds 440,000 or so clones, with 90% as singletons. The sample in question was peripheral blood, obtained in a trial of Ad26.COV2.S vaccine versus placebo. The source of these receptors is a person between 18 and 59 years old who received the Ad26.COV2.S COVID-19 vaccine or a placebo.

This clone was counted a single time. This chain joins TRBV10-3 and TRBJ1-6; maybe TRBD1 (6 bases). Trimming shortened V by 10 bases and J by 7 bases, and 14 bases separated the two germline ends. Germline-derived CDR1 and CDR2 are ENHRY and SYGVKD. The CDR3 extends over 13 amino acids. The CDR3 sequence: CATWGAANSPLHF. The DNA of the CDR3 is TGTGCCACCTGGGGGGCCGCCAATTCACCCCTCCACTTT.

V and J are TRBV4-2 and TRBJ2-3; 12 bases are shared with TRBD2. This CDR3 has 17 amino acids. CDR1 LGHNA and CDR2 YNFKEQ come from the germline V gene. The junction had 9 bases not matched to a gene; V was cut back by 3 bases and J by 5 bases. The CDR3 DNA reads TGTGCCAGCAGCCAGGGCCCCCTAGCGGGAGGGATAGATACGCAGTATTTT. Translated: CASSQGPLAGGIDTQYF.

There are a few counts of this clone. The chain employs TRBV27 and TRBJ1-6; D unclear. The V and J ends lost 6 bases and 2 bases respectively, with 11 bases between them. Germline loops: CDR1 MNHEY, CDR2 SMNVEV (reference sequence). This CDR3 has 15 residues. The CDR3 bases are TGTGCCAGCAGATGGAGGGATACCTATAATTCACCCCTCCACTTT. It yields the protein CASRWRDTYNSPLHF.

Turning to this clone: In the same sample, other DNA sequences code for this CDR3. V usage is TRBV5-1 and J usage is TRBJ2-5, with D unclear. CDR1 is SGHRS and CDR2 is YFSETQ in the germline V gene. The V end lost 1 base, the J end lost 2 bases, and 0 bases lay between the germline ends. CDR3 length: 11 residues. The CDR3 bases are TGCGCCAGCAGCTTGCAAGAGACCCAGTACTTC. The encoded protein is CASSLQETQYF.

The rearrangement joins TRBV7-8 to TRBJ2-1; 9 bases align to TRBD2. V lost 5 bases to trimming and J lost 5 bases; unmatched junction nucleotides: 13. Looked up from germline, CDR1 is SGHVS and CDR2 is FQNEAQ. This CDR3 spans 17 amino acids. CDR3 sequence: CASSPLGGTSPNNEQFF. DNA for the CDR3: TGTGCCAGCAGCCCCCTGGGGGGGACTAGCCCCAACAATGAGCAGTTCTTC.

This chain joins TRBV6-2 or TRBV6-3 and TRBJ2-7; D not certain. The V end lost 0 bases, the J end lost 2 bases, and 8 bases lay between the germline ends. The CDR3 covers 14 residues. Germline V gives CDR1 MNHEY, CDR2 SVGEGT. The CDR3 nucleotides are TGTGCCAGCAGTTACTCGCCCACGACCTACGAGCAGTACTTC. This gives the protein CASSYSPTTYEQYF.

CDR3: CASSEAGGTRLWEQYF. Written as DNA, the CDR3 is TGTGCCAGCAGTGAAGCTGGGGGGACTAGGCTTTGGGAGCAGTACTTC. J is TRBJ2-7 and V is TRBV6-1; 8 bases are a match to TRBD2. Germline assignment: CDR1 MNHNS and CDR2 SASEGT. Trimming at V came to 0 bases and at J to 7 bases, leaving 11 bases not matched to a gene. CDR3 size: 16 residues.

The rearrangement uses TRBV7-8 and TRBJ2-7; D not resolved. Germline CDR1 SGHVS, CDR2 FQNEAQ. V was shortened by 11 bases and J by 2 bases, with 16 bases between the two germline ends. The CDR3 has 13 amino acids. This CDR3 is CASTFGRPYEQYF. In DNA, the CDR3 is TGTGCCTCCACCTTCGGACGGCCCTACGAGCAGTACTTC.

This clone was seen only once. V gene TRBV10-1 combines with J gene TRBJ2-2, with 8 bases identical to TRBD2. Looked up from germline, CDR1 is WNHNN and CDR2 is SYGVQD (reference sequence). V was pared by 1 base and J by 1 base, with 8 bases of the junction left unmatched. The CDR3 has 18 amino acids. The DNA of the CDR3 is TGCGCCAGCAGTGAGTACTTGGCGGGAGGCCGGAACACCGGGGAGCTGTTTTTT. Its translation: CASSEYLAGGRNTGELFF.

The rearrangement uses TRBV9 and TRBJ2-1; D gene unclear. Trimming took off 0 bases at V and 2 bases at J, with 9 bases between the two ends. The CDR3 is 15 amino acids. Looked up from germline, CDR1 is SGDLS and CDR2 is YYNGEE. The CDR3 sequence: CASSVDEWAYNEQFF. The CDR3 DNA follows: TGTGCCAGCAGCGTAGATGAATGGGCCTACAATGAGCAGTTCTTC.

V usage is TRBV7-8 and J usage is TRBJ1-1; D unclear. Germline CDR1 reads SGHVS; CDR2 reads FQNEAQ. The V end was cut by 6 bases, the J end by 1 base, with 15 bases between. CDR3 length: 15 amino acids. CDR3 DNA: TGTGCCAGCAGTCCCGGCCCAGGTGAGAACACTGAAGCTTTCTTT. Translation: CASSPGPGENTEAFF.

The chain joins TRBV9 to TRBJ1-1; tentative D call: TRBD1 (5 bases). The CDR3 covers 12 residues. Trimming stripped 0 bases from V and 12 bases from J, with 12 bases between. Germline V gene sequence: CDR1 SGDLS, CDR2 YYNGEE. The DNA of the CDR3 is TGTGCCAGCAGCGTAGAAGGCAGGGAGTCTTTCTTT. This codes for CASSVEGRESFF.

For this clone: Different DNA sequences within this sample yield the same CDR3. This chain connects TRBV7-9 to TRBJ2-7; D remains unclear. This CDR3 is 11 amino acids long. Trimming removed 5 bases at V and 0 bases at J, with 2 bases between. CDR1 is SEHNR, CDR2 FQNEAQ, per germline (reference sequence). As DNA, the CDR3 is TGTGCCAGCAGCGCCTCCTACGAGCAGTACTTC. This codes for CASSASYEQYF.

The V gene is TRBV5-1, the J gene TRBJ2-6; the match to TRBD2 covers 7 bases. The CDR3 consists of 17 residues. CDR1 is SGHRS, CDR2 YFSETQ, per germline. Trimming at V came to 4 bases and at J to 4 bases, leaving 11 bases not matched to a gene. In nucleotides, the CDR3 is TGCGCCAGCAGCGTTCTAGCGGTATCCGTCGGGGCCAACGTCCTGACTTTC. Translation: CASSVLAVSVGANVLTF.

V is TRBV7-6 and J is TRBJ2-2; D uncertain. CDR1 and CDR2 from the germline V gene are SGHVS and FNYEAQ. V was shortened by 3 bases and J by 0 bases, with 11 bases between the two germline ends. The CDR3 runs to 16 residues. The CDR3 here is CASSFGFRTNTGELFF. DNA of the CDR3: TGTGCCAGCAGCTTCGGTTTTCGGACGAACACCGGGGAGCTGTTTTTT.

The chain carries TRBV6-5 and TRBJ2-2; 8 bases fit TRBD1. Germline values: CDR1 MNHEY, CDR2 SVGAGI. Trimming at V came to 7 bases and at J to 6 bases, leaving 4 bases not matched to a gene. This CDR3 contains 13 residues. The CDR3 nucleotides are TGTGCCAGCACAGGGGGCATGGCCGGGGAGCTGTTTTTT. As protein: CASTGGMAGELFF.

The rearrangement links TRBV28 to TRBJ1-4, with a weak D call TRBD1 (5 bases). The CDR3 runs 14 residues. Germline V gene sequence: CDR1 MDHEN, CDR2 SYDVKM. V was trimmed by 7 bases and J by 7 bases, leaving 16 bases between them. CDR3 sequence (DNA): TGTGCCAGCAACCAGGGACTTGGGGGTGAAAAACTGTTTTTT. This gives the protein CASNQGLGGEKLFF.

The genes are TRBV10-3 and TRBJ2-5; 7 positions match TRBD1. CDR3 length: 15 amino acids. CDR1 and CDR2 (germline): ENHRY, SYGVKD. V dropped 0 bases and J dropped 2; count of bases not matched to a gene: 3. The CDR3 loop reads CAISESRGQQETQYF. Here the CDR3 DNA reads TGTGCCATCAGTGAGTCGAGGGGGCAGCAAGAGACCCAGTACTTC.

V is TRBV30 and J is TRBJ1-3, with TRBD1 matching 8 bases. V shed 2 bases, J shed 0 bases, and the junction held 18 bases outside the gene matches. CDR1 and CDR2 from the germline V gene are GTSNPN and SVGIG (reference sequence). This CDR3 comprises 20 residues. As DNA, the CDR3 is TGTGCCTGGAGTCTTCCTACAGGGGGACCGGGACCTTACTCTGGAAACACCATATATTTT. It encodes CAWSLPTGGPGPYSGNTIYF.

The chain links TRBV28 to TRBJ2-3; TRBD2 matches 10 bases. CDR3 length: 18 residues. CDR1 and CDR2 from the germline V gene are MDHEN and SYDVKM. The J segment lost 0 bases and the V segment lost 2 bases, leaving 8 bases of the junction unmatched. CDR3 amino acids: CASSLVAPGLASTDTQYF. As DNA, the CDR3 is TGTGCCAGCAGTTTAGTGGCACCGGGACTAGCGAGCACAGATACGCAGTATTTT.